These T cell receptor beta chains were read from a single sample in a study of shared T cell receptors in the human thymus. Produced via immunoSEQ multiplex PCR; TCRdb's table is partial and in-frame only. The sample lists roughly 710,000 clones, 80% to 90% seen once, with more than 0.01% in the top ten. These data also formed part of another study, on human thymus T cells.

Source material: thymocytes. These receptors were obtained from a girl under three years old with a congenital heart defect. Each CDR3 is given with its conserved first and last residue. D genes are given only for firm matches. Clone size, where shown, is once, few, many, or a class for clones that have expanded.

TRBJ2-7 TRBV23-1 18 TRBD1 NA CASSRNRDREQRAYEQYF TGCGCCAGCAGTCGCAACCGGGACAGGGAGCAGAGGGCCTACGAGCAGTACTTC
TRBJ1-4 TRBV28 17 NA NA CASNSKAGYRKLEKLFF TGTGCCAGCAACTCCAAGGCCGGGTATAGGAAATTGGAAAAACTGTTTTTT
TRBJ1-1 TRBV4-3 20 TRBD1 NA CASSQLRQGRERQSNTEAFF TGCGCCAGCAGCCAACTAAGACAGGGGCGAGAGCGACAATCAAACACTGAAGCTTTCTTT
TRBJ1-1 TRBV7-2 17 NA NA CASSISWTPGEDTEAFF TGTGCCAGCAGCATATCCTGGACACCCGGCGAGGACACTGAAGCTTTCTTT
TRBJ2-7 TRBV5-4 15 NA NA CASSFGEADFYEQYF TGTGCCAGCAGCTTCGGGGAGGCGGACTTCTACGAGCAGTACTTC
TRBJ2-1 TRBV14 15 NA NA CASSQVGGLVDEQFF TGTGCCAGCAGCCAAGTGGGGGGGCTTGTTGATGAGCAGTTCTTC
TRBJ2-3 TRBV6-5 15 TRBD2 NA CASSQRTSGPDTQYF TGTGCCAGCAGTCAGAGGACTAGCGGACCAGATACGCAGTATTTT
TRBJ1-1 TRBV6-6 11 NA NA CASRWGMKAFF TGTGCCAGCAGGTGGGGCATGAAAGCTTTCTTT
TRBJ2-7 TRBV7-6 14 NA NA CASSFGSGSYEQYF TGTGCCAGCAGCTTTGGCAGCGGTTCCTACGAGCAGTACTTC
TRBJ1-3 TRBV25-1 17 NA once CASSDSRSHSSGNTIYF TGTGCCAGCAGTGATTCCCGATCCCACTCCTCTGGAAACACCATATATTTT
TRBJ1-1 TRBV4-1 15 TRBD1 NA CASSQASGQGTEAFF TGCGCCAGCAGCCAAGCCTCGGGACAGGGGACTGAAGCTTTCTTT
TRBJ1-4 TRBV11-2 18 TRBD1 NA CASSLGDRVSGCPGKLFF TGTGCCAGCAGCTTAGGGGACAGGGTATCCGGATGCCCTGGAAAACTGTTTTTT
TRBJ1-4 TRBV19 13 NA NA CASSSYYGEKLFF TGTGCCAGTAGTTCCTACTATGGTGAAAAACTGTTTTTT
TRBJ2-1 TRBV6-1 14 TRBD1 NA CASRGTGAYNEQFF TGTGCCAGCAGGGGGACAGGGGCATACAATGAGCAGTTCTTC
TRBJ1-1 TRBV7-4 14 TRBD1 once CASSTRWTGRTAFF TGTGCCAGCAGCACCCGTTGGACAGGGAGGACGGCTTTCTTT
TRBJ2-7 TRBV4-1 16 TRBD1 NA CASSHKTDREIYEQYF TGCGCCAGCAGCCACAAGACCGACAGGGAAATCTACGAGCAGTACTTC
TRBJ1-5 TRBV19 18 NA few CASSPLFVSSRGNQPQHF TGTGCCAGTAGTCCCCTCTTTGTGTCGAGTCGAGGCAATCAGCCCCAGCATTTT
TRBJ2-7 TRBV6-1 17 NA NA CASSALGAYPRTYEQYF TGTGCCAGCAGTGCCCTAGGGGCTTACCCCCGTACCTACGAGCAGTACTTC
TRBJ1-2 TRBV5-1 16 NA NA CASSFYIPGPNYGYTF TGCGCCAGCAGCTTCTATATCCCAGGGCCTAACTATGGCTACACCTTC
TRBJ1-6 TRBV2 16 TRBD1 NA CASSQKYGQVHSPLHF TGTGCCAGCAGCCAGAAATATGGACAGGTGCATTCACCCCTCCACTTT
TRBJ1-6 TRBV29-1 14 NA NA CSARTGENDSSLHF TGCAGCGCTAGAACGGGGGAGAATGACTCATCCCTCCACTTT
TRBJ1-2 TRBV7-9 16 NA NA CASRAGFGEVGYGYTF TGTGCCAGCAGAGCAGGGTTTGGGGAAGTCGGCTATGGCTACACCTTC
TRBJ1-1 TRBV25-1 14 NA NA CASSKNRGGTEAFF TGTGCCAGCAGTAAGAACAGAGGAGGCACTGAAGCTTTCTTT
TRBJ2-3 TRBV6-6 14 NA NA CATTGGLSTDTQYF TGTGCCACCACCGGGGGTTTGTCCACAGATACGCAGTATTTT
TRBJ2-1 TRBV2 14 TRBD1 NA CASSAGQGDNEQFF TGTGCCAGCAGTGCAGGGCAGGGGGACAATGAGCAGTTCTTC
TRBJ2-1 TRBV10-2 14 NA NA CASAERRGNNEQFF TGCGCCAGCGCAGAGAGACGGGGGAACAATGAGCAGTTCTTC
TRBJ2-3 TRBV5-6 13 NA NA CASSLAGADTQYF TGTGCCAGCAGCTTGGCCGGAGCAGATACGCAGTATTTT
TRBJ1-5 TRBV11-2 13 NA NA CASSDRSNQPQHF TGTGCCAGCAGCGACAGAAGCAATCAGCCCCAGCATTTT
TRBJ2-2 TRBV28 19 TRBD1 NA CASSLVFAGGKGNTGELFF TGTGCCAGCAGTTTAGTTTTCGCAGGGGGCAAAGGGAACACCGGGGAGCTGTTTTTT
TRBJ2-1 TRBV13 17 TRBD1 NA CASSSHPPTGSYNEQFF TGTGCCAGCAGCTCCCACCCCCCGACAGGGTCCTACAATGAGCAGTTCTTC
TRBJ1-2 TRBV7-9 18 TRBD1 NA CASSPRLGTGAQFYGYTF TGTGCCAGCAGCCCCCGTCTCGGGACAGGGGCTCAGTTCTATGGCTACACCTTC
TRBJ2-7 TRBV28 15 TRBD1 NA CASSFRGDRDYEQYF TGTGCCAGCAGTTTTAGGGGTGACAGGGACTACGAGCAGTACTTC
TRBJ1-5 TRBV28 16 NA NA CASSWRVYRGNQPQHF TGTGCCAGCAGTTGGCGGGTCTACCGGGGCAATCAGCCCCAGCATTTT
TRBJ2-7 TRBV2 15 NA few CASSPKGQGRHEQYF TGTGCCAGCAGTCCAAAGGGGCAGGGAAGACACGAGCAGTACTTC
TRBJ1-1 TRBV28 12 NA NA CASSRGDTEAFF TGTGCCAGCAGTCGGGGGGACACTGAAGCTTTCTTT
TRBJ1-5 TRBV5-1 15 TRBD1 few CASSLGQGVNQPQHF TGCGCCAGCAGCTTAGGACAGGGCGTCAATCAGCCCCAGCATTTT
TRBJ1-5 TRBV6-1 15 NA once CASSDQGLSNQPQHF TGTGCCAGCAGTGACCAGGGACTGAGCAATCAGCCCCAGCATTTT
TRBJ1-2 TRBV12-5 15 NA NA CASGLVVEASNGYTF TGTGCTAGTGGTTTGGTAGTGGAAGCGAGTAACGGCTACACCTTC
TRBJ2-1 TRBV25-1 17 TRBD1 NA CASSDRTGTEHFNEQFF TGTGCCAGCAGTGATCGGACTGGGACAGAACACTTCAATGAGCAGTTCTTC
TRBJ1-1 TRBV4-1 17 TRBD1 NA CASSQDLMGQVNTEAFF TGCGCCAGCAGCCAAGATCTTATGGGACAGGTGAACACTGAAGCTTTCTTT
TRBJ1-1 TRBV30 16 TRBD1 few CAWTTGTGVLDTEAFF TGTGCCTGGACAACCGGGACAGGGGTTTTGGACACTGAAGCTTTCTTT
TRBJ1-1 TRBV23-1 19 TRBD1 once CASSQSRDRGLSLSAEAFF TGCGCCAGCAGTCAATCAAGGGACAGGGGCTTGAGTCTGTCGGCTGAAGCTTTCTTT
TRBJ2-4 TRBV12-5 16 TRBD1 NA CASGRQGKEAKNIQYF TGTGCTAGTGGCCGACAGGGGAAGGAGGCCAAAAACATTCAGTACTTC
TRBJ1-5 TRBV28 14 NA once CASSIRVSNQPQHF TGTGCCAGCAGTATCAGGGTTAGCAATCAGCCCCAGCATTTT
TRBJ2-7 TRBV10-1 15 NA NA CASSVSSEEGYEQYF TGCGCCAGCAGTGTGTCAAGTGAGGAAGGCTACGAGCAGTACTTC
TRBJ2-1 TRBV2 14 NA NA CATPLSGVYNEQFF TGTGCCACCCCGCTTAGCGGAGTTTACAATGAGCAGTTCTTC
TRBJ1-1 TRBV9 11 NA NA CASSGGREAFF TGTGCCAGCAGCGGGGGGCGCGAAGCTTTCTTT
TRBJ2-1 TRBV29-1 17 NA NA CSVEGGAGGTTYNEQFF TGCAGCGTTGAAGGGGGGGCAGGGGGAACCACTTACAATGAGCAGTTCTTC
TRBJ1-5 TRBV19 14 NA NA CASSKDSLHQPQHF TGTGCCAGTAGTAAGGACAGCCTCCATCAGCCCCAGCATTTT
TRBJ2-5 TRBV5-1 17 TRBD2 NA CASSLRGSGGSQETQYF TGCGCCAGCAGCCTTCGGGGTAGCGGGGGTTCCCAAGAGACCCAGTACTTC
TRBJ1-6 TRBV9 15 NA NA CASGGGQPHNSPLHF TGTGCCAGCGGGGGGGGACAACCTCATAATTCCCCCCTCCACTTT
TRBJ1-5 TRBV19 16 NA NA CASSDFRTAFNQPQHF TGTGCCAGTAGTGACTTTAGGACAGCCTTTAATCAGCCCCAGCATTTT
TRBJ2-5 TRBV18 15 NA NA CASSPMLQGAETQYF TGTGCCAGCTCACCGATGTTACAGGGTGCAGAGACCCAGTACTTC